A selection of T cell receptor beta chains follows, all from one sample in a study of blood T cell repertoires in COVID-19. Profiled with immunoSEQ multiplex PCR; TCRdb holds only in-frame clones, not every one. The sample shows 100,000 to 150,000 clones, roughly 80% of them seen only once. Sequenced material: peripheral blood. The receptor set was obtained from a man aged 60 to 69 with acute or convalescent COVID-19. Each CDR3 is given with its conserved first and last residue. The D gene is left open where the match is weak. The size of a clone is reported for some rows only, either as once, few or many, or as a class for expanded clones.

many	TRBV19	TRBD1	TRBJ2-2	CASKWGQGANGELFF	TGTGCCAGTAAATGGGGACAGGGGGCAAACGGGGAGCTGTTTTTT
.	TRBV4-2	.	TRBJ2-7	CASSQETGTAASYEQYF	TGTGCCAGCAGCCAAGAGACCGGTACAGCAGCCTCCTACGAGCAGTACTTC
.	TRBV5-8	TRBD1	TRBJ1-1	CASSLGQGARDTEAFF	TGTGCCAGCAGCTTGGGACAGGGGGCGAGGGACACTGAAGCTTTCTTT
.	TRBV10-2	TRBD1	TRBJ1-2	CASKGQGINYGYTF	TGCGCCAGCAAGGGACAGGGTATTAACTATGGCTACACCTTC
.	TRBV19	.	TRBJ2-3	CASSTSLGDRTDTQYF	TGTGCCAGTAGTACGTCGTTAGGAGACCGCACAGATACGCAGTATTTT
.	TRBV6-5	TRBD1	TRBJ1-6	CATSIRGRLNSPLHF	TGTGCCACTTCAATCAGGGGGCGCCTAAATTCACCCCTCCACTTT
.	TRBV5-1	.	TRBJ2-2	CASRTYREGPGELFF	TGCGCCAGCAGAACGTACAGGGAAGGGCCCGGGGAGCTGTTTTTT
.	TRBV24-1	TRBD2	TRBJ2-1	CATSAGGSYNEQFF	TGTGCCACCAGTGCGGGGGGATCTTACAATGAGCAGTTCTTC
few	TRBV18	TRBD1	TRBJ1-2	CASSPNLGQGGDGYTF	TGTGCCAGCTCACCGAACCTAGGACAGGGTGGGGATGGCTACACCTTC
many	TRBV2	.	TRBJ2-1	CASIAGQGVSGRGNEQFF	TGTGCCAGCATTGCCGGACAGGGCGTTAGCGGGAGAGGGAATGAGCAGTTCTTC
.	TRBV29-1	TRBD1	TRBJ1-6	CSVRDRDNSPLHF	TGCAGCGTACGGGACAGAGATAATTCACCCCTCCACTTT
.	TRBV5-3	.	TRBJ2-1	CARSLRTRGYNEQFF	TGTGCCAGAAGCTTGAGGACTAGGGGGTACAATGAGCAGTTCTTC
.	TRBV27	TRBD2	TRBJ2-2	CASSLRTSGSVGTGELFF	TGTGCCAGCAGTCTTAGGACTAGCGGGAGCGTGGGCACCGGGGAGCTGTTTTTT
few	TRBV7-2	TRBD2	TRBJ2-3	CASSLTGLAGVDTQYF	TGTGCCAGCAGTTTAACGGGACTAGCGGGAGTAGATACGCAGTATTTT
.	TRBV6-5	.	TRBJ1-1	CASSSAGAGNTEAFF	TGTGCCAGCAGTTCCGCTGGGGCAGGGAACACTGAAGCTTTCTTT
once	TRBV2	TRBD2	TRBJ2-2	CASRLTLAGVGTGELFF	TGTGCCAGCAGGCTTACGCTAGCGGGAGTCGGGACCGGGGAGCTGTTTTTT
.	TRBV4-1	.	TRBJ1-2	CASSQDWGGKYNGYTF	TGCGCCAGCAGCCAAGATTGGGGAGGGAAGTATAATGGCTACACCTTC
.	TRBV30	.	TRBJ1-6	CAMSGRVNSPLHF	TGTGCCATGTCCGGCAGGGTAAATTCACCCCTCCACTTT
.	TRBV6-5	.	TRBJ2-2	CASSKLLGELFF	TGTGCCAGCAGTAAACTACTGGGGGAGCTGTTTTTT
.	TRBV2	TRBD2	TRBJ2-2	CASSETSGSIGELFF	TGTGCCAGCAGTGAAACTAGCGGGAGTATCGGGGAGCTGTTTTTT
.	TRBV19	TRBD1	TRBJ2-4	CASSSPGQQNIQYF	TGTGCCAGTAGTAGTCCGGGACAGCAAAACATTCAGTACTTC
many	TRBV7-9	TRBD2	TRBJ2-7	CASSFTSGRVGEQYF	TGTGCCAGCAGCTTCACTAGCGGGAGGGTGGGCGAGCAGTACTTC